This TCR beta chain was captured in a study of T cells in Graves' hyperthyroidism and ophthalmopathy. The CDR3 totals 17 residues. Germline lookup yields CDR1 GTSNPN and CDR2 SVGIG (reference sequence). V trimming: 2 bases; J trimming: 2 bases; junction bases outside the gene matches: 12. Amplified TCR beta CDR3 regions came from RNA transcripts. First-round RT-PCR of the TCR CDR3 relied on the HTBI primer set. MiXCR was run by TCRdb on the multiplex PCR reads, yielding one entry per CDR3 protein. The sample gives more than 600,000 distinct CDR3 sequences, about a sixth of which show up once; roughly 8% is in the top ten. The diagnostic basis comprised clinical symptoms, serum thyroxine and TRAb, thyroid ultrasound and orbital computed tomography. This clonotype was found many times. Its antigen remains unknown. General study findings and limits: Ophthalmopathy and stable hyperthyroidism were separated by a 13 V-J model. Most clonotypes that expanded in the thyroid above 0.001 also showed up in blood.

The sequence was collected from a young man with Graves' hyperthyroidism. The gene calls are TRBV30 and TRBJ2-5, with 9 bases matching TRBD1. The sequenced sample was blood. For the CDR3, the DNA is TGTGCCTGGAGTCCCAACCGCCCCGGGACAGGGCAAGAGACCCAGTACTTC. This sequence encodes CAWSPNRPGTGQETQYF.